Listed here are 25 T cell receptor beta chains from one sample, sequenced in a study of T cells after yellow fever vaccination. TCRdb ran MiXCR on the 5' RACE reads and lists one entry per CDR3 protein. The profile covers some 27,000 distinct CDR3 sequences, with 6.3% appearing a single time and 25% taken by the ten largest. Sequences were derived from PBMCs, either bulk or a sorted T-cell subset (CD4+, CD8+, memory, or dextramer-sorted; not recorded which), sampled on the day of the yellow fever booster vaccination. These receptors were taken from a man in his thirties or forties who received the YFV17D yellow fever vaccine.

The gene calls are TRBV20-1 and TRBJ2-7; 15 bases map to TRBD2. The V gene end was trimmed by 1 base and the J gene end by 1 base; junction bases not matched to a gene: 8. The CDR3 has 18 amino acids. Germline V gene lookup returns CDR1 DFQATT and CDR2 SNEGSKA (reference sequence). The DNA for the CDR3 is TGCAGTGCTAGAGCAAGGACTAGCGGGAGGGCTTCATCCTACGAGCAGTACTTC. It translates to CSARARTSGRASSYEQYF.

This clonotype was counted at least ten times. CDR3 sequence (DNA): TGCGCCAGCAGCCCCCGGGTTGGGGGCTCCTACAATGAGCAGTTCTTC. It is translated as CASSPRVGGSYNEQFF. The genes are TRBV4-3 and TRBJ2-1, with D tentatively TRBD1 or TRBD2 (5 bases each). CDR1 is LGHNA and CDR2 is YSLEER in the germline V gene. The CDR3 covers 16 residues. V was cut by 4 bases and J by 0 bases, with 13 bases left in between.

This chain connects TRBV6-5 to TRBJ2-2; no clear D. The CDR3 sequence is 13 residues long. V gave up 4 bases and J gave up 3 bases, with 6 bases separating them. Germline CDR1 is MNHEY and CDR2 is SVGAGI. CDR3 region: CASSSTHTGELFF. The CDR3 nucleotides read TGTGCCAGCAGTTCGACCCACACCGGGGAGCTGTTTTTT.

Ten or more counts support this clonotype. The rearrangement uses TRBV12-3 or TRBV12-4 and TRBJ2-2; no clear D gene. The CDR3 length is 13 residues. V was clipped by 7 bases and J by 4 bases, with 10 bases between them. CDR3 DNA sequence: TGTGCCAGCAATCGGGTAGTCACCGGGGAGCTGTTTTTT. It is translated as CASNRVVTGELFF.

This clonotype has only a few counts. The J gene is TRBJ1-2, the V gene TRBV27; 7 positions agree with TRBD1. The CDR3 totals 14 residues. Germline V gene data show CDR1 as MNHEY and CDR2 as SMNVEV (reference sequence). V shed 5 bases and J 4 bases; nucleotides not matched to a gene: 7. CDR3 residues: CASSVGGFPYGYTF. The CDR3, as DNA: TGTGCCAGCAGTGTAGGGGGCTTCCCCTATGGCTACACCTTC.

This clonotype was recorded a few times. The chain uses TRBV20-1 and TRBJ2-4; D is ambiguous. Germline V CDR1 and CDR2: DFQATT, SNEGSKA (reference sequence). Trimming removed 5 bases from V and 5 bases from J, with 13 bases in between. There are 13 residues in the CDR3. As DNA, the CDR3 is TGCAGTGCTCCCCGGGTTGAAGAAAACATTCAGTACTTC. This codes for CSAPRVEENIQYF.

This clonotype was recorded many times. The chain couples TRBV28 to TRBJ2-1; D possibly matches TRBD1 or TRBD2 (6 bases each). V was shortened by 8 bases and J by 7 bases, with 21 bases between the two germline ends. The CDR3 runs to 15 residues. The germline V gene encodes CDR1 MDHEN and CDR2 SYDVKM. As DNA, the CDR3 is TGTGCCAGCTCCTCGGGGGCGGGACGGGGGAATGAGCAGTTCTTC. Protein sequence: CASSSGAGRGNEQFF.

Worth noting for this clonotype: One end of the junction fails to match germline, which may point to a read error. J is TRBJ2-2 and V is TRBV20-1; 10 bases are shared with TRBD1. The CDR3 is 16 amino acids. Germline-derived CDR1 and CDR2 are DFQATT and SNEGSKA (reference sequence). CDR3 sequence (DNA): TGCTGTGCTAGAGATCCAGGGACAGGGGACACCGGGGAGCTGTTTTTT. Translating gives CCARDPGTGDTGELFF.

This clonotype was detected ten times or more. The chain uses TRBV7-2 and TRBJ2-3, with 12 nucleotides matching TRBD2. CDR1 is SGHTA and CDR2 is FQGNSA in the germline V gene. J was trimmed by 2 bases and V by 2 bases; bases with no gene match: 14. This CDR3 is 20 amino acids long. CDR3 nucleotides: TGTGCCAGCAGCTTACTCCCCTCTCTACTAGCGGGAGGCCCCACAGATACGCAGTATTTT. Amino acid sequence: CASSLLPSLLAGGPTDTQYF.

This clonotype was picked up many times. This rearrangement joins TRBV27 to TRBJ1-1; D not certain. The V end lost 4 bases, the J end lost 4 bases, and 13 bases lay between the germline ends. Germline CDR1 is MNHEY and CDR2 is SMNVEV (reference sequence). CDR3 size: 14 residues. CDR3 sequence reads: CASSSRAVGTEAFF. The CDR3, as DNA: TGTGCCAGCAGTTCCCGGGCGGTGGGCACTGAAGCTTTCTTT.

Ten or more counts support this clonotype. The chain recombines TRBV10-3 with TRBJ2-7, with 12 bases fitting TRBD1. Trimming cost V 6 bases and J 7 bases; bases outside gene matches: 7. The CDR3 length is 14 residues. Per germline, CDR1 ENHRY and CDR2 SYGVKD. CDR3 protein: CAISPGQGAGEQYF. The CDR3 region has the DNA TGTGCCATCAGCCCGGGACAGGGGGCCGGGGAGCAGTACTTC.

This chain connects TRBV5-1 to TRBJ2-5; D possibly corresponds to TRBD2 (5 bases). Germline loops: CDR1 SGHRS, CDR2 YFSETQ. V was pared by 0 bases and J by 10 bases, with 19 bases between. This CDR3 contains 15 residues. CDR3 loop: CASSLGSTLQEGQYF. Here the CDR3 DNA reads TGCGCCAGCAGCTTGGGGTCGACCCTCCAAGAGGGCCAGTACTTC.

This clonotype appeared a few times. The chain joins TRBV14 to TRBJ2-1, with TRBD1 matching 7 bases. This CDR3 has 16 amino acids. Germline V gene data show CDR1 as SGHDN and CDR2 as FVKESK. After removal of 1 base from V and 10 bases from J, the junction contained 13 bases not matched to a gene. CDR3 nucleotides: TGTGCCAGCAGCCAAGGGGGCAGGGGGTTTGAGTACGAGCAGTTCTTC. It is translated as CASSQGGRGFEYEQFF.

This clonotype was seen at least ten times. V usage is TRBV12-3 or TRBV12-4 and J usage is TRBJ2-1; TRBD2 aligns across 12 bases. The CDR3 is made up of 15 amino acids. After removal of 7 bases from V and 6 bases from J, the junction contained 7 bases not matched to a gene. The CDR3 spells CASTASGRASNEQFF. The CDR3, as DNA: TGTGCCAGCACCGCTAGCGGGAGGGCCTCCAATGAGCAGTTCTTC.

This clonotype was observed at least ten times. This sequence joins TRBV30 and TRBJ1-1; D is unclear. The CDR3 length is 11 residues. Germline CDR1 and CDR2: GTSNPN and SVGIG (reference sequence). Trimming shortened V by 0 bases and J by 11 bases, and 10 bases separated the two germline ends. CDR3 bases: TGTGCCTGGAGTGTAACTCGGTCCGCTTTCTTT. This encodes CAWSVTRSAFF.

This clonotype is judged medium-sized. The V call is TRBV7-8, the J call TRBJ2-3, with 8 bases matching TRBD2. Trimming cost V 5 bases and J 2 bases; bases outside gene matches: 6. The V gene's germline CDR1 is SGHVS and CDR2 FQNEAQ. The CDR3 loop spans 15 amino acids. The CDR3 is CASSPRLASTDTQYF. The CDR3 nucleotides read TGTGCCAGCAGCCCGCGACTAGCGTCCACAGATACGCAGTATTTT.

This clonotype was observed at least ten times. V usage is TRBV28 and J usage is TRBJ2-1, with 13 bases that match TRBD2. Trimming cost V 4 bases and J 8 bases; bases outside gene matches: 5. CDR1 and CDR2 (germline): MDHEN, SYDVKM. The length of the CDR3 is 15 residues. This CDR3 is CASSSGLAGQYEQFF. CDR3 nucleotides: TGTGCCAGCAGTTCGGGACTAGCGGGACAGTATGAGCAGTTCTTC.

Ten or more counts support this clonotype. V is TRBV18 and J is TRBJ2-5; D is unclear. The CDR3 contains 13 residues. V was trimmed by 1 base and J by 5 bases, leaving 8 bases between them. Germline lookup yields CDR1 KGHSH and CDR2 LQKENI. The CDR3 DNA is TGTGCCAGCTCACCACGAGTCTCGGAGACCCAGTACTTC. Translating it yields CASSPRVSETQYF.

This clonotype was observed a handful of times. The chain has TRBV29-1 and TRBJ1-4, with D unresolved. The CDR3 is 16 amino acids. From germline, CDR1 is SQVTM and CDR2 ANQGSEA. Trimming shortened V by 1 base and J by 4 bases, and 16 bases separated the two germline ends. Written as DNA, the CDR3 is TGCAGCGTTGAAGCCCCCGACACAGCGATTAATGAAAAACTGTTTTTT. The encoded protein is CSVEAPDTAINEKLFF.

This clonotype showed up many times. The chain couples TRBV6-1 to TRBJ2-2; possibly TRBD2 for D (6 bases). Trimming took 7 bases from V and 3 from J, leaving 15 bases between them. Per germline, CDR1 MNHNS and CDR2 SASEGT. The CDR3 is 15 amino acids. The CDR3 spells CASMNEAGYTGELFF. CDR3 bases: TGTGCCAGCATGAACGAGGCGGGATACACCGGGGAGCTGTTTTTT.

V usage is TRBV6-2 or TRBV6-3 and J usage is TRBJ2-7; TRBD2 might be the D (5 bases). The CDR3 has 12 amino acids. The germline V gene encodes CDR1 MNHEY and CDR2 SVGEGT. Trimming pared 5 bases from V and 4 bases from J, leaving 9 bases between. The CDR3 here is CASSQKRYEQYF. In DNA, the CDR3 is TGTGCCAGCAGTCAGAAGCGGTACGAGCAGTACTTC.

This clonotype occurred many times. The chain links TRBV4-3 to TRBJ2-3, with 8 bases that match TRBD2. Germline values: CDR1 LGHNA, CDR2 YSLEER. V gave up 0 bases and J gave up 6 bases; unmatched junction bases: 11. The CDR3 covers 17 residues. CDR3 nucleotide sequence: TGCGCCAGCAGCCAAGATCCTCCCAGCGGGAGCAGGGATACGCAGTATTTT. Its protein product is CASSQDPPSGSRDTQYF.

The chain is built from TRBV20-1 and TRBJ2-1; the D gene is possibly TRBD1 (5 bases). Looked up from germline, CDR1 is DFQATT and CDR2 is SNEGSKA (reference sequence). V was cut by 1 base and J by 6 bases, with 16 bases left in between. The CDR3 totals 15 residues. The CDR3 region has the DNA TGCAGTGCTAGAGCCTGGGCCAGGGTACCCAATGAGCAGTTCTTC. Amino acids: CSARAWARVPNEQFF.

The chain employs TRBV6-5 and TRBJ1-2; D possibly corresponds to TRBD1 (5 bases). Per germline, CDR1 MNHEY and CDR2 SVGAGI. The ends were cut back, 4 bases at V and 5 bases at J, with 17 bases in the middle. There are 15 residues in the CDR3. CDR3 protein: CASSSSGIGGYGYTF. The CDR3 DNA sequence: TGTGCCAGCAGTTCATCCGGGATTGGGGGTTATGGCTACACCTTC.

This clonotype occurred a few times. V gene TRBV5-5 combines with J gene TRBJ2-1; either TRBD1 or TRBD2 may supply D (5 bases each). V was cut by 7 bases and J by 4 bases, with 18 bases left in between. Germline CDR1 is SGHKS and CDR2 is YYEKEE (reference sequence). The CDR3 runs 15 residues. CDR3 DNA sequence: TGTGCCAGCGCCTCTGGGGCCGGGGAATACAATGAGCAGTTCTTC. It codes for CASASGAGEYNEQFF.